This TCR beta chain was sequenced during a study of blood T cell repertoires in COVID-19. The age range of participants was about 18 to 100 years, with residence in approximately 25 US areas. In the original workflow: Amplification with reference gene primers provided the estimates of nucleated cell counts. Measured with immunoSEQ multiplex PCR; TCRdb has only the in-frame clones, and not every one. V and J calls and clone size follow that table, whereas D and trimming were derived from the DNA. This table has some 420,000 clones, 80% to 90% appearing once. The CDR3 covers 15 residues. The ends were cut back, 2 bases at V and 7 bases at J, with 15 bases in the middle. The germline gives CDR1 MNHNS, CDR2 SASEGT.

The sequenced sample was PBMCs or T cells enriched from blood (not recorded which). This sequence originates from a man aged 25 to 40 who had recovered from COVID-19. The chain is built from TRBV6-1 and TRBJ1-3; D gene ambiguous. CDR3: CASSELISLGNTIYF. The CDR3 DNA sequence: TGTGCCAGCAGTGAATTAATATCTCTTGGCAACACCATATATTTT.